This entry features one TCR beta chain sequence. Its antigen is still unknown. The ends lost 4 bases at V and 2 bases at J; junction bases unmatched: 7. CDR3 size: 15 residues. Germline V gives CDR1 SGHRS, CDR2 YFSETQ. The sample belongs to a study of cytomegalovirus exposure and HLA in healthy donors. The PCR contained 60 Vbeta and 13 Jbeta primers. The assay was immunoSEQ multiplex PCR, and TCRdb's table has in-frame clones only and misses some. The top ten hold roughly 9.3% of the sample, which has 97,000 or so clones, around 77% seen once. Study findings and constraints: A previous analysis found most TCR beta V segments productive roughly 87% or roughly 30% of the time.

J is TRBJ2-7 and V is TRBV5-1, with 9 bases matching TRBD1. Material: PBMCs. The receptor's source is a male donor in good health and CMV-seropositive. The DNA for the CDR3 is TGCGCCAGCAGCGTCAGCCGGGACAGGGCCTACGAGCAGTACTTC. Protein product: CASSVSRDRAYEQYF.